In its sample, the clone carrying this TCR beta chain was seen many times. The record originates from a study of regulatory T cells in long-lasting Graves disease. The CDR3 contains 15 residues. Germline CDR1 and CDR2: MDHEN and SYDVKM. With 5 bases removed from V and 3 bases from J, the gap between germline ends came to 16 bases. Time point noted: newly diagnosed GD, antithyroid drugs for less than 3 months. The TCR library was prepared using RNA isolated from PBMCs. Graves' disease diagnosis relied on American Thyroid Association guidelines. With iRepertoire HTBI primers and Arm-PCR of CDR3 regions, TCR beta libraries were built. TCRdb recomputed calls from the multiplex PCR reads with MiXCR, one row per CDR3 protein. The data contain 300,000 to 400,000 distinct CDR3 sequences, around 17% of them singletons. The same sample was also used in a study of T cells in Graves' hyperthyroidism and ophthalmopathy. This second report adds: Each diagnosis was grounded in clinical symptoms, serum thyroxine and TRAb, thyroid ultrasound, and orbital computed tomography. Researchers ran a first-round RT-PCR on the TCR CDR3 using the HTBI primer set. Patients with ophthalmopathy were separated from those with stable hyperthyroidism by a 13 V-J model.

The input for sequencing was peripheral blood mononuclear cells (PBMCs), taken at new diagnosis, from a patient treated with antithyroid drugs. This chain links TRBV28 with TRBJ2-5, with a weak D call TRBD1 (6 bases). The receptor comes from a man aged 35 to 55 with Graves disease. The CDR3 DNA follows: TGTGCCAGCAGTCCCTCCGGACAGTGGAAAGAGACCCAGTACTTC. Protein sequence: CASSPSGQWKETQYF.